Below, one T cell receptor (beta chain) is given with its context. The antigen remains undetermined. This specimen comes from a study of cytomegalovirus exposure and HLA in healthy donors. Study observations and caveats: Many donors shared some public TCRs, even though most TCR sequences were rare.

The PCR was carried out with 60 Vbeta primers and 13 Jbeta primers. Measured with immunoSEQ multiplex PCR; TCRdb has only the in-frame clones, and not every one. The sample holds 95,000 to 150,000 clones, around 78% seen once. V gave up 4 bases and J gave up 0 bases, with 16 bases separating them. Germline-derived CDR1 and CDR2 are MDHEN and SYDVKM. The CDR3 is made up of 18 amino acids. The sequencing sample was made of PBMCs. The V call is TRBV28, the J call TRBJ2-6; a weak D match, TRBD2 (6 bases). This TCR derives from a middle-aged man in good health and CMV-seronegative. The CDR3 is CASSWVGDSPSGANVLTF. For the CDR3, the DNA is TGTGCCAGCAGTTGGGTGGGGGACTCCCCCTCTGGGGCCAACGTCCTGACTTTC.